This is a list of T cell receptor beta chains from one sample in a study of blood T cell repertoires in COVID-19. Sequencing was performed with immunoSEQ multiplex PCR; in TCRdb, only in-frame clones are kept and a portion is missing. The data show about 220,000 clones, about 85% seen once. Sequencing was performed on peripheral blood. All receptors derive from a man aged 30-40 years with active or convalescent COVID-19. CDR3s include the opening cysteine and the closing phenylalanine or tryptophan. The order of the fields is V gene, clone size, D gene, J gene, CDR3 protein, CDR3 DNA. The D gene is left open where the match is weak. Clone size is shown for a subset of rows, as once, few, many or a class of expanded clone.

V: TRBV4-1; size: -; D: -; J: TRBJ1-6; CDR3: CASSQGVGKYYNSPLHF; DNA: TGCGCCAGCAGCCAAGGTGTTGGCAAGTACTATAATTCACCCCTCCACTTT
V: TRBV18; size: -; D: TRBD1; J: TRBJ2-3; CDR3: CASSTGGTGYQNTQYF; DNA: TGTGCCAGCTCTACCGGTGGGACAGGGTATCAAAATACGCAGTATTTT
V: TRBV6-5; size: -; D: -; J: TRBJ1-5; CDR3: CASSYSRWSDQPQHF; DNA: TGTGCCAGCAGTTACTCGAGATGGTCCGATCAGCCCCAGCATTTT
V: TRBV11-2; size: -; D: TRBD1; J: TRBJ1-6; CDR3: CASSLSTGGNSPLHF; DNA: TGTGCCAGCAGCTTAAGCACAGGGGGTAATTCACCCCTCCACTTT
V: TRBV18; size: -; D: -; J: TRBJ2-7; CDR3: CASSPSMDTYEQYF; DNA: TGTGCCAGCTCACCCAGCATGGACACCTACGAGCAGTACTTC
V: TRBV4-3; size: -; D: -; J: TRBJ1-2; CDR3: CASSHHLAYREGGYTF; DNA: TGCGCCAGCAGCCACCATCTAGCATACAGGGAGGGCGGCTACACCTTC
V: TRBV5-6; size: -; D: -; J: TRBJ1-2; CDR3: CASSLDSYGYTF; DNA: TGTGCCAGCAGCTTGGACAGCTATGGCTACACCTTC
V: TRBV6-5; size: once; D: -; J: TRBJ1-5; CDR3: CASRGRGSQPQHF; DNA: TGTGCCAGCAGGGGACGGGGGAGTCAGCCCCAGCATTTT
V: TRBV28; size: -; D: -; J: TRBJ1-2; CDR3: CASSPGNYGYTF; DNA: TGTGCCAGCAGTCCGGGTAACTATGGCTACACCTTC
V: TRBV7-2; size: once; D: TRBD1; J: TRBJ1-3; CDR3: CASTRTGVFSGNTIYF; DNA: TGTGCCAGCACCCGTACAGGGGTTTTTTCTGGAAACACCATATATTTT
V: TRBV19; size: -; D: -; J: TRBJ1-1; CDR3: CASSKQGLEAFF; DNA: TGTGCCAGTAGTAAGCAGGGGCTTGAAGCTTTCTTT
V: TRBV7-2; size: -; D: -; J: TRBJ1-2; CDR3: CASSLTPPSGYTF; DNA: TGTGCCAGCAGCTTAACCCCTCCGAGTGGCTACACCTTC
V: TRBV18; size: -; D: -; J: TRBJ2-1; CDR3: CASSPPGTTYNEQFF; DNA: TGTGCCAGCTCACCCCCCGGGACAACCTACAATGAGCAGTTCTTC
V: TRBV19; size: -; D: TRBD1; J: TRBJ1-2; CDR3: CASGDRTSYGYTF; DNA: TGTGCCAGTGGGGACAGAACTAGCTATGGCTACACCTTC
V: TRBV3-1/TRBV3-2; size: -; D: -; J: TRBJ1-1; CDR3: CASSQGGRGTEAFF; DNA: TGTGCCAGCAGCCAAGGAGGTCGGGGGACTGAAGCTTTCTTT
V: TRBV4-2; size: -; D: TRBD2; J: TRBJ2-2; CDR3: CASSRVAGANTGELFF; DNA: TGTGCCAGCAGCCGGGTAGCGGGGGCGAACACCGGGGAGCTGTTTTTT
V: TRBV7-2; size: -; D: TRBD1; J: TRBJ1-2; CDR3: CASSPDRVGGYTF; DNA: TGTGCCAGCAGCCCAGACAGGGTTGGAGGCTACACCTTC
V: TRBV6-2/TRBV6-3; size: few; D: -; J: TRBJ1-1; CDR3: CASSYLGNTEAFF; DNA: TGTGCCAGCAGTTACCTCGGGAACACTGAAGCTTTCTTT
V: TRBV7-9; size: -; D: -; J: TRBJ1-2; CDR3: CASSLTQGSYGYTF; DNA: TGTGCCAGCAGCTTAACTCAGGGAAGCTATGGCTACACCTTC
V: TRBV5-1; size: -; D: -; J: TRBJ1-5; CDR3: CASSLSGGSNQPQHF; DNA: TGCGCCAGCAGCTTGTCGGGGGGCAGCAATCAGCCCCAGCATTTT
V: TRBV4-1; size: once; D: -; J: TRBJ1-5; CDR3: CASSQVRGENQPQHF; DNA: TGCGCCAGCAGCCAAGTCAGGGGCGAAAATCAGCCCCAGCATTTT
V: TRBV28; size: -; D: -; J: TRBJ1-5; CDR3: CASGGQPNQPQHF; DNA: TGTGCCAGCGGCGGGCAACCCAATCAGCCCCAGCATTTT
V: TRBV19; size: -; D: TRBD1; J: TRBJ1-2; CDR3: CASSFLGTGGYTF; DNA: TGTGCCAGTTCGTTCCTTGGGACAGGCGGCTACACCTTC
V: TRBV7-2; size: -; D: TRBD2; J: TRBJ2-7; CDR3: CASRYSGSGGYEQYF; DNA: TGTGCCAGCAGGTATAGCGGGAGCGGCGGATACGAGCAGTACTTC
V: TRBV28; size: -; D: -; J: TRBJ1-2; CDR3: CASSSQLVGYTF; DNA: TGTGCCAGCAGTTCCCAGTTGGTGGGCTACACCTTC
V: TRBV2; size: -; D: TRBD1; J: TRBJ2-3; CDR3: CASSGGDRGFNQYF; DNA: TGTGCCAGCAGTGGGGGGGACAGGGGGTTTAATCAGTATTTT
V: TRBV4-3; size: -; D: TRBD1; J: TRBJ2-7; CDR3: CASSQAWTGDEQYF; DNA: TGCGCCAGCAGCCAAGCCTGGACAGGGGACGAGCAGTACTTC
V: TRBV3-1/TRBV3-2; size: -; D: -; J: TRBJ1-4; CDR3: CASSRITGDREEKLFF; DNA: TGTGCCAGCAGTCGCATCACAGGTGACCGGGAGGAAAAACTGTTTTTT
V: TRBV24-1; size: once; D: -; J: TRBJ1-5; CDR3: CATSDSNQPQHF; DNA: TGTGCCACCAGTGATTCAAATCAGCCCCAGCATTTT
V: TRBV6-8; size: -; D: -; J: TRBJ1-2; CDR3: CASSYGSGINGYTF; DNA: TGTGCCAGCAGTTACGGGTCAGGGATAAATGGCTACACCTTC
V: TRBV3-1/TRBV3-2; size: -; D: -; J: TRBJ2-1; CDR3: CASSLPASSEQFF; DNA: TGTGCCAGCAGCCTACCTGCTTCTAGTGAGCAGTTCTTC
V: TRBV6-5; size: -; D: -; J: TRBJ1-6; CDR3: CASSPRAGQGSPLHF; DNA: TGTGCCAGCAGTCCCCGGGCAGGGCAGGGTTCACCCCTCCACTTT
V: TRBV15; size: -; D: TRBD2; J: TRBJ2-1; CDR3: CATSRVAGGYNEQFF; DNA: TGTGCCACCAGCAGAGTAGCGGGAGGCTACAATGAGCAGTTCTTC
V: TRBV3-1/TRBV3-2; size: -; D: -; J: TRBJ2-3; CDR3: CASSQIGSKGFKDTQYF; DNA: TGTGCCAGCAGCCAAATCGGTAGCAAAGGTTTCAAAGATACGCAGTATTTT
V: TRBV28; size: -; D: -; J: TRBJ2-1; CDR3: CASVPPRSDRHNEQFF; DNA: TGTGCCAGCGTTCCGCCTAGATCTGACAGACACAATGAGCAGTTCTTC
V: TRBV30; size: few; D: -; J: TRBJ2-2; CDR3: CAWSTGATNTGELFF; DNA: TGTGCCTGGAGTACGGGAGCAACGAACACCGGGGAGCTGTTTTTT
V: TRBV5-1; size: -; D: -; J: TRBJ1-1; CDR3: CASSLPGPEAFF; DNA: TGCGCCAGCAGCTTGCCAGGGCCTGAAGCTTTCTTT
V: TRBV5-8; size: -; D: TRBD2; J: TRBJ2-3; CDR3: CASSLGLADTDTQYF; DNA: TGTGCCAGCAGCTTGGGACTAGCGGACACAGATACGCAGTATTTT
V: TRBV6-2/TRBV6-3; size: -; D: -; J: TRBJ2-7; CDR3: CASSYSPPPGEQYF; DNA: TGTGCCAGCAGTTACTCCCCACCGCCAGGGGAGCAGTACTTC
V: TRBV3-1/TRBV3-2; size: few; D: TRBD1; J: TRBJ1-5; CDR3: CASSHGDRGESQPQHF; DNA: TGTGCCAGCAGCCATGGGGACAGGGGGGAAAGTCAGCCCCAGCATTTT
V: TRBV28; size: -; D: -; J: TRBJ2-2; CDR3: CASSPRVSGELFF; DNA: TGTGCCAGCAGTCCCAGGGTTAGCGGGGAGCTGTTTTTT
V: TRBV3-1/TRBV3-2; size: -; D: TRBD2; J: TRBJ2-1; CDR3: CASSRLALNEQFF; DNA: TGTGCCAGCAGCCGACTAGCGTTAAATGAGCAGTTCTTC
V: TRBV20-1; size: -; D: -; J: TRBJ1-2; CDR3: CSALWRDGYTF; DNA: TGCAGTGCCCTATGGAGGGATGGCTACACCTTC
V: TRBV25-1; size: -; D: -; J: TRBJ1-4; CDR3: CASSDGEGVINEKLFF; DNA: TGTGCCAGCAGTGACGGGGAGGGGGTCATTAATGAAAAACTGTTTTTT
V: TRBV6-5; size: few; D: -; J: TRBJ1-6; CDR3: CASSYSTVYGSPLHF; DNA: TGTGCCAGCAGTTACTCGACAGTGTATGGTTCACCCCTCCACTTT
V: TRBV7-2; size: -; D: -; J: TRBJ2-5; CDR3: CASSWLAQGYAVETQYF; DNA: TGTGCCAGCAGCTGGTTAGCTCAGGGATACGCGGTCGAGACCCAGTACTTC
V: TRBV19; size: -; D: TRBD2; J: TRBJ2-7; CDR3: CASSTTPTLAGAYEQYF; DNA: TGTGCCAGTAGTACTACCCCCACCCTAGCGGGAGCCTACGAGCAGTACTTC
V: TRBV3-1/TRBV3-2; size: -; D: -; J: TRBJ1-2; CDR3: CASSQDTRTSYTF; DNA: TGTGCCAGCAGCCAAGATACACGGACATCATACACCTTC
V: TRBV27; size: -; D: TRBD2; J: TRBJ2-5; CDR3: CASSPLAGGQQETQYF; DNA: TGTGCCAGCAGTCCCCTAGCGGGAGGCCAACAAGAGACCCAGTACTTC
V: TRBV2; size: -; D: -; J: TRBJ2-1; CDR3: CASSSEQGIHEQFF; DNA: TGTGCCAGCAGCTCCGAACAGGGAATCCATGAGCAGTTCTTC
V: TRBV7-2; size: -; D: TRBD1; J: TRBJ1-6; CDR3: CASSLSRQGYNSPLHF; DNA: TGTGCCAGCAGCTTATCCCGACAGGGCTATAATTCACCCCTCCACTTT